Listed below are T cell receptor beta chains from one sample, sequenced in a study of T cell responses to AZD1222 COVID-19 vaccine. Sequencing used immunoSEQ multiplex PCR; TCRdb keeps in-frame clones, though not all of them. The data hold roughly 140,000 clones, with approximately 89% observed a single time. Material: peripheral blood, obtained on day 0 of AZD1222 vaccination. Receptors originate from an adult in good health. CDR3s include the opening cysteine and the closing phenylalanine or tryptophan. The D gene is left open where the match is weak. Only part of the rows carry a size: once, few, many, or a class if the clone is expanded.

>TRBJ2-2|TRBD2|TRBV6-2/TRBV6-3|-
TGTGCCAGCAGCCCGCCCTCAGCGGGGGCCGACGGGGAGCTGTTTTTT
CASSPPSAGADGELFF
>TRBJ2-5|TRBD1|TRBV9|-
TGTGCCAGCAGCCTAGGACAGGGAGAGACCCAGTACTTC
CASSLGQGETQYF
>TRBJ2-5|-|TRBV6-1|-
TGTGCCAGCAGTGAAGTGCGCCTCAATAAAGAGACCCAGTACTTC
CASSEVRLNKETQYF
>TRBJ2-1|-|TRBV7-8|-
TGTGCCAGCAGCTTAGGAGGTGAGCAGTTCTTC
CASSLGGEQFF
>TRBJ2-1|TRBD2|TRBV5-4|-
TGTGCCAGCAGTCGGGGGGACGCAGCCGGGAACAATGAGCAGTTCTTC
CASSRGDAAGNNEQFF
>TRBJ1-5|-|TRBV19|-
TGTGCCAGTAGTATAACTGGAGTGCAGCCCCAGCATTTT
CASSITGVQPQHF
>TRBJ2-5|TRBD2|TRBV14|-
TGTGCCAGCAGCCAGGTTTCCGGGACTAGGGGAGAGACCCAGTACTTC
CASSQVSGTRGETQYF
>TRBJ2-2|TRBD1|TRBV28|-
TGTGCCAGCAGCCGGATGGGGACAGCTGAGGAGCTGTTTTTT
CASSRMGTAEELFF
>TRBJ2-7|-|TRBV6-2/TRBV6-3|-
TGTGCCAGCAGTTACGAGGCTGGTCCCTACGAGCAGTACTTC
CASSYEAGPYEQYF
>TRBJ2-2|TRBD2|TRBV24-1|-
TGTGCCACCAGTGATTTACTAGCGGAGGCCGGGGAGCTGTTTTTT
CATSDLLAEAGELFF
>TRBJ2-5|TRBD2|TRBV7-2|-
TGTGCCAGCAGCTTAAATTGGGGGACTAGCGGGAGGGCGTGGGAGACCCAGTACTTC
CASSLNWGTSGRAWETQYF
>TRBJ1-2|-|TRBV18|-
TGTGCCAGCTCACCACCACAGATGAACTATGGCTACACCTTC
CASSPPQMNYGYTF
>TRBJ2-3|-|TRBV6-6|-
TGTGCCAGCAGTACCTCTGGAGATACGCAGTATTTT
CASSTSGDTQYF
>TRBJ2-1|TRBD2|TRBV7-2|once
TGTGCCAGCAGCTTCGGCCGGCCGGCGGGGGACGTCAATGAGCAGTTCTTC
CASSFGRPAGDVNEQFF
>TRBJ2-5|-|TRBV5-1|few
TGCGCCAGCAGCTTGGAACCGGGGGCTGAGACCCAGTACTTC
CASSLEPGAETQYF
>TRBJ1-3|TRBD1|TRBV5-1|-
TGCGCCAGCAGAGGGGGCCCTGGAAACACCATATATTTT
CASRGGPGNTIYF
>TRBJ1-2|TRBD1|TRBV6-4|-
TGTGCCAGCAGTCGGACAGGCGGGCCCTATGGCTACACCTTC
CASSRTGGPYGYTF
>TRBJ2-1|TRBD1|TRBV19|-
TGTGCCAGTAGCAGAACCGGGACAGGGGGTGACAATGAGCAGTTCTTC
CASSRTGTGGDNEQFF
>TRBJ1-5|-|TRBV28|once
TGTGCCAGCAGTCTGCGGGGCAGGGGCAATCAGCCCCAGCATTTT
CASSLRGRGNQPQHF
>TRBJ2-1|TRBD1|TRBV4-3|-
TGCGCCAGCAGCCGGGGACAGGGTTACAATGAGCAGTTCTTC
CASSRGQGYNEQFF
>TRBJ1-1|-|TRBV11-3|-
TGTGCCAGCAGCTTCCGACACTTCATGGGAACTGAAGCTTTCTTT
CASSFRHFMGTEAFF
>TRBJ1-2|-|TRBV10-3|-
TGTGCCATCACGGGGGGCCCCTATGGCTACACCTTC
CAITGGPYGYTF
>TRBJ1-2|-|TRBV6-5|-
TGTGCCACCCGAATAAGGGGTGGCTACACCTTC
CATRIRGGYTF
>TRBJ1-1|TRBD1|TRBV25-1|-
TGTGCCAGCAGTGTCACAGGGGGCACTGAAGCTTTCTTT
CASSVTGGTEAFF
>TRBJ2-1|-|TRBV11-3|-
TGTGCCAGCAGCTTAATTCAAAAGCAGTTCTTC
CASSLIQKQFF
>TRBJ2-2|TRBD2|TRBV5-1|-
TGCGCCAGCACCCAGACTAGCGGGGTAACCGGGGAGCTGTTTTTT
CASTQTSGVTGELFF
>TRBJ1-2|-|TRBV11-2|-
TGTGCCAGCAGCTTAGGGGCGGGTGGCTACACCTTC
CASSLGAGGYTF
>TRBJ2-5|-|TRBV19|-
TGTGCCAGTAGTATAGACGGGGGATCGGCGACCCAGTACTTC
CASSIDGGSATQYF
>TRBJ2-2|-|TRBV7-2|few
TGTGCCAGCAGCCCCTGGGGCATACGGAACACCGGGGAGCTGTTTTTT
CASSPWGIRNTGELFF
>TRBJ2-3|TRBD1|TRBV29-1|-
TGCAGCGGTGGACAGGCGCAGGGTACGCAGTATTTT
CSGGQAQGTQYF
>TRBJ1-5|-|TRBV5-1|-
TGCGCCAGCAGCCCAGGAGAAATCAGCAATCAGCCCCAGCATTTT
CASSPGEISNQPQHF
>TRBJ1-4|TRBD1|TRBV4-1|-
TGCGCCAGCAGCCAACGGGACAGGGAAGGCGAAAAACTGTTTTTT
CASSQRDREGEKLFF
>TRBJ1-3|-|TRBV18|-
TGTGCCAGCTCACCACAGGGGCAAAACTCTGGAAACACCATATATTTT
CASSPQGQNSGNTIYF
>TRBJ2-7|TRBD2|TRBV7-2|-
TGTGCCAGCAGCCCTACTGGACTAGCCGTTGGCTACGAGCAGTACTTC
CASSPTGLAVGYEQYF
>TRBJ2-3|TRBD2|TRBV2|few
TGTGCCAGCAGTGAAGCTAAGGGACTAGCGGGAGGGGATACGCAGTATTTT
CASSEAKGLAGGDTQYF
>TRBJ1-3|-|TRBV4-2|-
TGTGCCAGCAGCCAAGATCACGGGTCAGGAGGAAACACCATATATTTT
CASSQDHGSGGNTIYF
>TRBJ2-3|TRBD2|TRBV7-2|-
TGTGCCAGCAGCTTAAGGATATCGGCTCTAGCGGACACAGATACGCAGTATTTT
CASSLRISALADTDTQYF
>TRBJ1-2|-|TRBV4-3|-
TGCGCCAGCAGCCAAGGGCGGGGGTACTATGGCTACACCTTC
CASSQGRGYYGYTF
>TRBJ1-1|-|TRBV14|-
TGTGCCAGCAGCCAGAATCAAGGATCGGCAAGATTCTTT
CASSQNQGSARFF
>TRBJ2-3|TRBD2|TRBV29-1|few
TGCAGCTCCGGGGGGGGGACAGATACGCAGTATTTT
CSSGGGTDTQYF
>TRBJ1-3|-|TRBV7-8|-
TGTGCCAGCAGCTTACACAGAACTGGAAACACCATATATTTT
CASSLHRTGNTIYF
>TRBJ2-3|-|TRBV24-1|-
TGTGCCACCAGTGATTTGTACCCGACTAGCACAGATACGCAGTATTTT
CATSDLYPTSTDTQYF
>TRBJ2-7|-|TRBV3-1/TRBV3-2|-
TGTGCCAGCAGCCAAGGCGGCGGGACTTTCGAGCAGTACTTC
CASSQGGGTFEQYF
>TRBJ2-2|-|TRBV12-5|-
TGTGCTAGTGGTTTCGACACCGGGGAGCTGTTTTTT
CASGFDTGELFF
>TRBJ1-2|-|TRBV9|-
TGTGCCAGCAGCCTAGCAGGTGGGAGGGAGGGCTACACCTTC
CASSLAGGREGYTF